The 16 T cell receptor beta chains below were found in one sample sequenced in a study of blood T cell repertoires in COVID-19. Sequenced by immunoSEQ multiplex PCR; TCRdb stores in-frame clones only, minus some. Found here are 75,000 to 95,000 clones, roughly 88% of them singletons; the top ten hold about 2.7%. The sample was peripheral blood. The receptors here all came from a woman over 75 with acute or convalescent COVID-19.

The rearrangement uses TRBV6-5 and TRBJ1-1, with D possibly matching TRBD1 (5 bases). The CDR3 sequence is 14 residues long. The V end was cut by 5 bases, the J end by 1 base, with 11 bases between. Germline-derived CDR1 and CDR2 are MNHEY and SVGAGI. The CDR3 reads CASSQLGQNTEAFF. CDR3 DNA sequence: TGTGCCAGCAGTCAGCTCGGACAGAACACTGAAGCTTTCTTT.

The chain uses TRBV9 and TRBJ2-3; 9 bases line up with TRBD2. J lost 3 bases, V lost 9 bases, and 8 bases had no gene match. Germline CDR1 and CDR2: SGDLS and YYNGEE. This CDR3 contains 14 residues. For the CDR3, the DNA is TGTGCCACGAGCGGGAGGTCTGCTACAGATACGCAGTATTTT. It is translated as CATSGRSATDTQYF.

The CDR3 DNA reads TGTGCCATCAGGAGCTCCTACGAGCAGTACTTC. This sequence encodes CAIRSSYEQYF. The chain carries TRBV10-3 and TRBJ2-7, with no clear D. The CDR3 spans 11 residues. With 6 bases removed from V and 0 bases from J, the gap between germline ends came to 3 bases. Germline V gene lookup returns CDR1 ENHRY and CDR2 SYGVKD.

The chain is built from TRBV7-9 and TRBJ1-2, with D perhaps matching TRBD1 (6 bases). V was cut by 5 bases and J by 8 bases, with 15 bases left in between. Looked up from germline, CDR1 is SEHNR and CDR2 is FQNEAQ (reference sequence). The CDR3 spans 13 residues. The CDR3 sequence: CASSILTGRGYTF. CDR3 DNA: TGTGCCAGCAGCATTCTGACAGGTCGGGGCTACACCTTC.

V usage is TRBV6-5 and J usage is TRBJ2-7; 10 nucleotides line up with TRBD1. The CDR3 has 14 residues. Germline CDR1 and CDR2: MNHEY and SVGAGI. V gave up 8 bases and J gave up 5 bases; unmatched junction bases: 9. In DNA, the CDR3 is TGTGCCAGCGGCTCCGGGACAGGGGTCCACGAGCAGTACTTC. It codes for CASGSGTGVHEQYF.

V gene TRBV7-2 combines with J gene TRBJ1-2, with TRBD1 matching over 8 bases. CDR1 and CDR2 (germline): SGHTA, FQGNSA. The V segment lost 5 bases and the J segment 4 bases; nucleotides outside the gene matches: 3. This CDR3 comprises 13 residues. DNA for the CDR3: TGTGCCAGCAGCAACAGGGGGGGCTATGGCTACACCTTC. Residues: CASSNRGGYGYTF.

The chain has TRBV25-1 and TRBJ1-1; tentatively, D is TRBD1 (5 bases). CDR3 length equals 12 residues. The V end lost 4 bases, the J end lost 9 bases, and 12 bases lay between the germline ends. Germline CDR1 and CDR2: MGHDK and SYGVNS. CDR3 nucleotides: TGTGCCAGCAGTGGGGGGGGTGCGCAAGCTTTCTTT. It encodes CASSGGGAQAFF.

The chain recombines TRBV5-1 with TRBJ2-2; 8 bases line up with TRBD2. V lost 2 bases, J lost 5 bases, and 5 bases stayed unmatched. The V gene's germline CDR1 is SGHRS and CDR2 YFSETQ. This CDR3 has 15 amino acids. The CDR3 DNA reads TGCGCCAGCAGCTTAGCGGGAGACGGAACCGGGGAGCTGTTTTTT. Its protein is CASSLAGDGTGELFF.

This sequence joins TRBV5-1 and TRBJ2-5, with 8 bases identical to TRBD1. The CDR3 loop spans 15 amino acids. Germline CDR1 reads SGHRS; CDR2 reads YFSETQ. V was pared by 5 bases and J by 2 bases, with 8 bases of the junction left unmatched. The CDR3 DNA is TGCGCCAGCAGAGACGGACAGGGAGGACAAGAGACCCAGTACTTC. Translating gives CASRDGQGGQETQYF.

Here the CDR3 reads CASSRSASRASSTDTQYF. The CDR3 region has the DNA TGCGCCAGCAGCCGATCAGCGTCGAGGGCGTCTAGCACAGATACGCAGTATTTT. This chain links TRBV4-3 with TRBJ2-3; possible D gene TRBD2, 5 bases. The CDR3 is made up of 18 amino acids. Germline-derived CDR1 and CDR2 are LGHNA and YSLEER. V was pared by 4 bases and J by 0 bases, with 20 bases between.

This sequence joins TRBV5-1 and TRBJ2-7; D is undetermined. The CDR3 contains 14 residues. In germline, CDR1 is SGHRS, CDR2 YFSETQ. The V end lost 0 bases, the J end lost 6 bases, and 13 bases lay between the germline ends. The CDR3 loop is CASSLGHTFGEQYF. DNA of the CDR3: TGCGCCAGCAGCTTGGGACATACCTTCGGCGAGCAGTACTTC.

V usage is TRBV7-2 and J usage is TRBJ2-1; 11 bases map to TRBD1. Germline V CDR1 and CDR2: SGHTA, FQGNSA. The CDR3 length is 18 residues. V lost 0 bases to trimming and J lost 5 bases; unmatched junction nucleotides: 9. CDR3 nucleotides: TGTGCCAGCAGCTTAGCGATCCCCGGGACAGGGGGTCACAATGAGCAGTTCTTC. It encodes CASSLAIPGTGGHNEQFF.

This sequence joins TRBV10-1 and TRBJ2-3; TRBD2 matches 8 bases. Germline V gene lookup returns CDR1 WNHNN and CDR2 SYGVQD (reference sequence). The CDR3 covers 20 residues. Unmatched junction bases numbered 18, after V lost 3 bases and J lost 1 base. This CDR3 is CASSDGPVPLAGQCTDTQYF. CDR3 DNA sequence: TGCGCCAGCAGTGACGGACCGGTCCCTCTAGCGGGCCAATGCACAGATACGCAGTATTTT.

This sequence joins TRBV11-2 and TRBJ2-7; 9 bases line up with TRBD1. Trimming at V came to 3 bases and at J to 6 bases, leaving 6 bases not matched to a gene. Germline CDR1 is SGHAT and CDR2 is FQNNGV. The CDR3 totals 14 residues. This CDR3 reads CASSLDRGRGEQYF. The CDR3 bases are TGTGCCAGCAGCTTGGACAGGGGACGCGGCGAGCAGTACTTC.

The genes are TRBV7-9 and TRBJ1-3, with 7 bases identical to TRBD1. V lost 2 bases to trimming and J lost 0 bases; unmatched junction nucleotides: 10. The CDR3 is 18 amino acids. The V gene's germline CDR1 is SEHNR and CDR2 FQNEAQ (reference sequence). The CDR3 nucleotides are TGTGCCAGCAGCTTACTGGGTGGGACAGCGAGCTCTGGAAACACCATATATTTT. Amino acids: CASSLLGGTASSGNTIYF.

J is TRBJ2-7 and V is TRBV5-1; a possible D gene is TRBD2 (5 bases). This CDR3 has 14 residues. Trimming stripped 1 base from V and 0 bases from J, with 8 bases between. Germline V gives CDR1 SGHRS, CDR2 YFSETQ. The CDR3 coding sequence is TGCGCCAGCAGCTTGCCTAGCTCCTCCTACGAGCAGTACTTC. Its protein product is CASSLPSSSYEQYF.